This TCR beta chain emerged from a study of blood T cell repertoires in COVID-19. Per germline, CDR1 SGHDN and CDR2 FVKESK. CDR3 length: 17 residues. Trimming shortened V by 4 bases and J by 4 bases, and 20 bases separated the two germline ends. Profiled with immunoSEQ multiplex PCR; TCRdb holds only in-frame clones, not every one. The sample holds some 42,000 clones, approximately 88% seen once. This clone was found once. The J gene is TRBJ2-1, the V gene TRBV14, with D possibly matching TRBD2 (6 bases). Material for sequencing was peripheral blood. The TCR sequence derives from a human donor in a cohort sampled during active COVID-19. This CDR3 reads CASSLSGPSATYNEQFF. Written as DNA, the CDR3 is TGTGCCAGCAGCCTTTCCGGCCCTAGCGCCACATACAATGAGCAGTTCTTC.